This passage covers 20 T cell receptor beta chains from one sample sequenced in a study of T-cell memory formation after mild COVID-19. One entry per CDR3 protein, called by TCRdb with MiXCR from the 5' RACE reads. The data contain 500,000 to 550,000 distinct CDR3 sequences, 20% of them singletons. Sequenced input: PBMCs or a T cell subset sorted from them (not recorded which). The receptor source for this set is an adult woman who had mild COVID-19 (a few samples of this study predate the infection). Cell type and time point are not known.

This clonotype was seen a handful of times. The chain recombines TRBV5-5 with TRBJ2-1, with 13 bases identical to TRBD2. The germline V gene has CDR1 SGHKS and CDR2 YYEKEE (reference sequence). The CDR3 covers 16 residues. The junction had 7 bases not matched to a gene; V was cut back by 0 bases and J by 10 bases. The CDR3 sequence: CASSLVTSGGKEEQFF. The CDR3 DNA is TGTGCCAGCAGCTTGGTGACTAGCGGGGGGAAGGAGGAGCAGTTCTTC.

For this clonotype: The junction and the germline gene differ at one end; a read error may be behind it. V usage is TRBV29-1 and J usage is TRBJ2-1; TRBD2 agrees at 9 bases. There are 13 residues in the CDR3. Germline loops: CDR1 SQVTM, CDR2 ANQGSEA. In nucleotides, the CDR3 is TGCAACGTTGTACTAGCGGGCGACAATGAGCAGTTCTTC. It specifies CNVVLAGDNEQFF.

This clonotype was found many times. This chain uses TRBV7-8 with TRBJ2-1; TRBD2 agrees at 9 bases. The CDR3 runs 16 residues. The germline CDR1 and CDR2 sequences are SGHVS and FQNEAQ. V gave up 8 bases and J gave up 0 bases; unmatched junction bases: 8. The CDR3 DNA sequence: TGTGCCAGCTCCCACCCAGCGGGGGGCTCCTACAATGAGCAGTTCTTC. Its translation is CASSHPAGGSYNEQFF.

The chain couples TRBV6-6 to TRBJ2-2; TRBD2 matches 7 bases. From germline, CDR1 is MNHNY and CDR2 SVGAGI (reference sequence). Trimming took 2 bases from V and 8 from J; bases not matched to a gene: 11. The CDR3 spans 16 residues. The CDR3 DNA sequence: TGTGCCAGCAGTTACAGAGAGGCTAGCGGAGATGGGGAGCTGTTTTTT. It is translated as CASSYREASGDGELFF.

The gene calls are TRBV7-7 and TRBJ2-3, with D unresolved. Germline V CDR1 and CDR2: SSHAT, FNYEAQ (reference sequence). V was shortened by 5 bases and J by 2 bases, with 8 bases between the two germline ends. This CDR3 has 13 amino acids. In DNA form, the CDR3 reads TGTGCCAGCAGCGTGTTTCACACAGATACGCAGTATTTT. Translated: CASSVFHTDTQYF.

This clonotype has more than one count but fewer than ten. The genes are TRBV7-6 and TRBJ2-6; TRBD1 matches at 7 bases. The V and J ends lost 2 bases and 0 bases, in that order; junction bases with no gene match: 10. Germline CDR1 SGHVS, CDR2 FNYEAQ. The CDR3 sequence is 19 residues long. The CDR3 nucleotides are TGTGCCAGCAGCTTATCATCGGGACAGAGATACTCTGGGGCCAACGTCCTGACTTTC. Residues: CASSLSSGQRYSGANVLTF.

This chain links TRBV5-1 with TRBJ2-2; 10 nucleotides agree with TRBD2. Trimming at V came to 0 bases and at J to 9 bases, leaving 8 bases not matched to a gene. The CDR3 length is 16 residues. Germline values: CDR1 SGHRS, CDR2 YFSETQ. The CDR3 loop reads CASSLAGAGGTRELFF. CDR3 in DNA: TGCGCCAGCAGCTTGGCCGGAGCGGGAGGGACTAGGGAGCTGTTTTTT.

In this sample, this clonotype turned up many times. The chain uses TRBV12-3 or TRBV12-4 and TRBJ2-5; TRBD1 aligns across 10 bases. V shed 3 bases, J shed 4 bases, and the junction held 5 bases outside the gene matches. The CDR3 is 15 amino acids. This CDR3 is CASSFDRGRGETQYF. DNA for the CDR3: TGTGCCAGCAGTTTTGACAGGGGGCGCGGAGAGACCCAGTACTTC.

This clonotype was seen a single time. V is TRBV19 and J is TRBJ2-2, with D perhaps TRBD1 or TRBD2 (5 bases each). V was clipped by 4 bases and J by 6 bases, with 12 bases between them. Germline V CDR1 and CDR2: LNHDA, SQIVND (reference sequence). The CDR3 spans 14 residues. The DNA of the CDR3 is TGTGCCAGTAGTACCCAGGGACCAGCCGGGGAGCTGTTTTTT. Encoded protein: CASSTQGPAGELFF. Variable domain in full (rest from reference TRBV19 and TRBJ2-2): DGGITQSPKYLFRKEGQNVTLSCEQNLNHDAMYWYRQDPGQGLRLIYYSQIVNDFQKGDIAEGYSVSREKKESFPLTVTSAQKNPTAFYLCASSTQGPAGELFFGEGSRLTVL.

CDR3 nucleotides: TGTGCCAGCAGTGGACTAGCGGGATACGAGCAGTACTTC. This sequence encodes CASSGLAGYEQYF. The J gene is TRBJ2-7, the V gene TRBV6-6, with 12 bases identical to TRBD2. The CDR3 totals 13 residues. Germline loops: CDR1 MNHNY, CDR2 SVGAGI (reference sequence). With 5 bases clipped from V and 4 bases from J, the junction kept 0 bases outside the gene matches.

This clonotype has a handful of counts. The rearrangement uses TRBV20-1 and TRBJ1-2; 7 bases line up with TRBD1. Germline V gene sequence: CDR1 DFQATT, CDR2 SNEGSKA (reference sequence). J lost 8 bases, V lost 0 bases, and 6 bases had no gene match. This CDR3 contains 13 residues. The chain's CDR3 is CSARDEGAKGYTF. In DNA form, the CDR3 reads TGCAGTGCTAGAGACGAGGGGGCGAAAGGCTACACCTTC.

Details on this clonotype: One junction end does not reproduce the germline sequence, and a read error may be involved. The rearrangement joins TRBV12-3 or TRBV12-4 to TRBJ1-6, with D unresolved. This CDR3 spans 15 amino acids. CDR3 nucleotide sequence: TGTGCCACCCGCCCTGAGGGCCAGGTGAATTCTCCCCTCCACTTT. Its translation: CATRPEGQVNSPLHF.

The chain links TRBV7-2 to TRBJ2-1, with 11 bases matching TRBD2. V was clipped by 6 bases and J by 9 bases; unmatched bases: 13. This CDR3 has 16 residues. Germline V gives CDR1 SGHTA, CDR2 FQGNSA. CDR3 region: CASRWGSGRAKIEQFF. The CDR3 nucleotides are TGTGCCAGCAGATGGGGTAGCGGGAGGGCTAAAATTGAGCAGTTCTTC.

This chain joins TRBV24-1 and TRBJ2-1; maybe TRBD1 (6 bases). Germline loops: CDR1 KGHDR, CDR2 SFDVKD. The CDR3 runs to 18 residues. The V gene lost 3 bases and the J gene lost 0 bases, with 17 bases spanning the gap. Written as DNA, the CDR3 is TGTGCCACCAGTGATACTATCCCCATAGGGGGCTCCTACAATGAGCAGTTCTTC. This gives the protein CATSDTIPIGGSYNEQFF.

There are a few counts of this clonotype. The chain has TRBV5-1 and TRBJ2-7; TRBD1 matches at 7 bases. Germline loops: CDR1 SGHRS, CDR2 YFSETQ. The CDR3 runs 14 residues. V was clipped by 4 bases and J by 5 bases; unmatched bases: 9. The DNA of the CDR3 is TGCGCCAGCAGCCTGACAGGGCCCGGAGACGAGCAGTACTTC. Amino acids: CASSLTGPGDEQYF.

This clonotype has more than one count but fewer than ten. The V gene is TRBV7-9, the J gene TRBJ1-2, with 8 bases fitting TRBD1. The ends lost 6 bases at V and 8 bases at J; junction bases unmatched: 17. CDR1 and CDR2 (germline): SEHNR, FQNEAQ (reference sequence). This CDR3 contains 16 residues. CDR3 nucleotides: TGTGCCAGCAGATTTGAAGTACTTGGACAGGGCGGGGGCTACACCTTC. This encodes CASRFEVLGQGGGYTF.

The CDR3 loop is CSARDSPSGANVLTF. The CDR3 coding sequence is TGCAGTGCTAGAGACTCCCCGTCTGGGGCCAACGTCCTGACTTTC. The chain combines TRBV20-1 with TRBJ2-6, with D unresolved. The CDR3 runs to 15 residues. Germline values: CDR1 DFQATT, CDR2 SNEGSKA (reference sequence). V lost 0 bases to trimming and J lost 1 base, with 7 bases between them.

This clonotype was detected ten times or more. The chain carries TRBV12-3 or TRBV12-4 and TRBJ1-5; 9 bases line up with TRBD1. The CDR3 spans 15 residues. V gave up 6 bases and J gave up 0 bases; unmatched junction bases: 3. The CDR3 loop reads CASRGQGTSNQPQHF. DNA for the CDR3: TGTGCCAGCAGAGGACAGGGGACTAGCAATCAGCCCCAGCATTTT.

This clonotype turned up a few times. A much larger clone differs by one base, so this may be a read error. CDR3 sequence: CASSQVKEQFF. The CDR3 DNA reads TGTGCCAGCAGCCAAGTTAAGGAGCAGTTCTTC. This chain links TRBV3-1 with TRBJ2-1; D not resolved. V shed 1 base and J shed 10 bases, with 5 bases lying between them. The CDR3 loop spans 11 amino acids. Germline loops: CDR1 LGHDT, CDR2 YNNKEL (reference sequence).

V and J are TRBV6-5 and TRBJ1-1, with 7 nucleotides matching TRBD1. Per the germline V gene, CDR1 is MNHEY and CDR2 is SVGAGI. The CDR3 has 13 amino acids. The ends lost 5 bases at V and 5 bases at J; junction bases unmatched: 5. CDR3 sequence (DNA): TGTGCCAGCAGTAACGGCAGGGGGACTGAAGCTTTCTTT. Translated, it gives CASSNGRGTEAFF.